Listed below are T cell receptor beta chains from one sample, sequenced in a study of T-cell reconstitution after alpha-beta-depleted transplantation in children. TCRdb independently ran MiXCR on the PCR reads; one entry per CDR3 protein. The sample records around 700,000 distinct CDR3 sequences, 10% to 15% being singletons. Sequencing was performed on PBMCs, taken before TCRalphabeta/CD19-depleted stem cell transplant. These receptors were collected from a girl aged 2 to 9 with congenital amegakaryocytic thrombocytopenia, due to receive a stem cell transplant. CDR3s include the opening cysteine and the closing phenylalanine or tryptophan. The order of the fields is V gene, D gene, clone size, J gene, CDR3 DNA, CDR3 protein. The D gene is left open where the match is weak. For some rows the clone size is stated as once, few or many, or as a class when expanded; others skip it.

>TRBV7-6|.|.|TRBJ2-7
TGTGCCAGCAGCCTTAGCTACTTTAGCTCCTACGAGCAGTACTTC
CASSLSYFSSYEQYF
>TRBV5-1|TRBD1|many|TRBJ1-1
TGCGCCAGCAGCTTGGGACAGGGAAGCACTGAAGCTTTCTTT
CASSLGQGSTEAFF
>TRBV29-1|.|many|TRBJ1-1
TGCAGCACAGGATACATGAACACTGAAGCTTTCTTT
CSTGYMNTEAFF
>TRBV20-1|.|.|TRBJ2-7
TGCAGTGCTAGAAGAGACGTCAGCGAAAGTTACGAGCAGTACTTC
CSARRDVSESYEQYF
>TRBV7-2|.|few|TRBJ2-7
TGTGCCAGCAGCTTAGGTAACCAAGCCTACGAGCAGTACTTC
CASSLGNQAYEQYF
>TRBV5-1|TRBD1|.|TRBJ1-2
TGCGCCAGCGGAAAGGGACAGGGGGCTAACTATGGCTACACCTTC
CASGKGQGANYGYTF
>TRBV28|TRBD2|many|TRBJ2-1
TGTGCCAGCAGCTACGGGGTAGCGGGAGAAACTAATAACAATGAGCAGTTCTTC
CASSYGVAGETNNNEQFF
>TRBV20-1|.|few|TRBJ2-1
TGCAGTGCCTCTCACGGGAGCAGGTATGAGCAGTTCTTC
CSASHGSRYEQFF
>TRBV6-1|TRBD2|few|TRBJ2-3
TGTGCCAGAGCGGGGACTAGCGGGAGGAACCCCGAGCCAGATACGCAGTATTTT
CARAGTSGRNPEPDTQYF
>TRBV20-1|.|.|TRBJ2-7
TGCAGTGCTCTCACCCGGGATCTGTCCTACGAGCAGTACTTC
CSALTRDLSYEQYF
>TRBV18|.|.|TRBJ2-7
TGTGCCAGCTCACCACCCGTTCTTAATACGGCTACCTCGAACGAGCAGTACTTC
CASSPPVLNTATSNEQYF
>TRBV6-2/TRBV6-3|TRBD1|many|TRBJ2-5
TGTGCCAGCAGAAGGACAGGGGGCCTGGAGACCCAGTACTTC
CASRRTGGLETQYF
>TRBV20-1|TRBD2|few|TRBJ2-7
TGCAGTGCTAGAGGGGAGGGTGAGGAGCAGTACTTC
CSARGEGEEQYF
>TRBV7-8|.|few|TRBJ1-3
TGTGCCAGCAGCCCGTCAGGGTACCCTGGAAACACCATATATTTT
CASSPSGYPGNTIYF
>TRBV20-1|.|few|TRBJ2-3
TGCAGTGCTAGTATATTTAGCGGAGTCCTTCGAATCGAGTATTTT
CSASIFSGVLRIEYF
>TRBV28|.|few|TRBJ2-3
TGTGCCAGCAGTTCCGGGCGAGGGCCCGGCCTCACAGATACGCAGTATTTT
CASSSGRGPGLTDTQYF
>TRBV6-2/TRBV6-3|TRBD1|many|TRBJ2-4
TGTGCCAGCAGTTCCCAGCACGGACAGGGGACACCAGGGCTAGCCAAAAACATTCAGTACTTC
CASSSQHGQGTPGLAKNIQYF
>TRBV20-1|.|.|TRBJ1-5
TGCAGGGGGACTGAGAATAGCAATCAGCCCCAGCATTTT
CRGTENSNQPQHF
>TRBV27|TRBD1|few|TRBJ1-4
TGTGCCAGCAGTTTATCGATCGGACAGGGCGAAGAAAAACTGTTTTTT
CASSLSIGQGEEKLFF
>TRBV7-2|TRBD1|many|TRBJ1-6
TGTGCCAGCAGAGCGACAGGGGGCTACGCTTCACCCCTCCACTTT
CASRATGGYASPLHF
>TRBV2|.|.|TRBJ2-2
TGTGCCAGCAGAGATACAAACTCCGGGGAGCTGTTTTTT
CASRDTNSGELFF